This entry lists 10 T cell receptor beta chains sequenced from one sample in a study of T cells in Graves' hyperthyroidism and ophthalmopathy. RNA transcripts gave rise to amplified TCR beta CDR3 regions. Primed by the HTBI set, a first-round RT-PCR was run on the TCR CDR3. TCRdb re-called the multiplex PCR reads through MiXCR, storing one row per CDR3 protein. The sample consists of approximately 870,000 distinct CDR3 sequences, over 35% of them appearing once. Input material: blood. The receptor set was obtained from a young man with Graves' hyperthyroidism.

Only a few counts were recorded for this clonotype. The chain employs TRBV29-1 and TRBJ1-1; no definite D call. Germline CDR1 SQVTM, CDR2 ANQGSEA. This CDR3 spans 13 amino acids. The CDR3 sequence: CASSRVLWVEAFF. The CDR3 nucleotides read TGCGCCAGCAGCCGCGTGCTCTGGGTCGAAGCTTTCTTT.

In this sample, this clonotype turned up many times. This sequence joins TRBV19 and TRBJ1-1, with unresolved D. Germline lookup yields CDR1 LNHDA and CDR2 SQIVND (reference sequence). V lost 4 bases to trimming and J lost 8 bases, with 11 bases between them. The CDR3 consists of 12 residues. CDR3 residues: CASSTRASEAFF. DNA of the CDR3: TGTGCCAGTAGTACCCGAGCCAGCGAAGCTTTCTTT. Full variable domain (rest looked up from reference TRBV19 and TRBJ1-1): DGGITQSPKYLFRKEGQNVTLSCEQNLNHDAMYWYRQDPGQGLRLIYYSQIVNDFQKGDIAEGYSVSREKKESFPLTVTSAQKNPTAFYLCASSTRASEAFFGQGTRLTVV.

To note about this clonotype: A read error may be the cause here, since a much bigger clone is one base away. The V and J genes are TRBV20-1 and TRBJ1-5, with TRBD1 matching 10 bases. This CDR3 has 15 amino acids. V lost 4 bases to trimming and J lost 4 bases; unmatched junction nucleotides: 7. CDR1 is DFQATT, CDR2 SNEGSKA, per germline (reference sequence). The CDR3 loop is CSATRDRGGNQPQHF. The CDR3 DNA follows: TGCAGTGCTACCCGGGACAGGGGTGGGAATCAGCCCCAGCATTTT.

The table lists this clonotype with a few counts. The rearrangement joins TRBV29-1 to TRBJ2-3; TRBD1 aligns across 9 bases. Germline CDR1 and CDR2: SQVTM and ANQGSEA. V lost 6 bases and J lost 4; bases outside the gene matches: 8. CDR3 size: 14 residues. In nucleotides, the CDR3 is TGCAGCGTGGGAAGGACAGGGGTGGCAGATACGCAGTATTTT. Amino acids: CSVGRTGVADTQYF.

The chain couples TRBV7-8 to TRBJ2-7, with 8 positions matching TRBD1. The CDR3 covers 11 residues. Germline loops: CDR1 SGHVS, CDR2 FQNEAQ. The V gene end was trimmed by 4 bases and the J gene end by 8 bases; junction bases not matched to a gene: 1. The CDR3 DNA follows: TGTGCCAGCAGCTGGGACAGGAAGCAGTACTTC. It encodes CASSWDRKQYF.

This clonotype was observed at least ten times. This chain connects TRBV7-9 to TRBJ1-2; D possibly corresponds to TRBD1 (5 bases). V was trimmed by 5 bases and J by 8 bases, leaving 18 bases between them. Looked up from germline, CDR1 is SEHNR and CDR2 is FQNEAQ (reference sequence). The CDR3 extends over 14 amino acids. CDR3 amino acids: CASSVGFGDGGYTF. In DNA, the CDR3 is TGTGCCAGCAGCGTTGGTTTCGGGGACGGAGGCTACACCTTC.

This clonotype was picked up many times. The CDR3 here is CASSATVSQETQYF. The CDR3 region has the DNA TGTGCCAGCAGCGCGACGGTTTCTCAAGAGACCCAGTACTTC. This chain links TRBV9 with TRBJ2-5; no clear D. V lost 3 bases and J lost 2, with 11 bases in between. The CDR3 sequence is 14 residues long. Germline lookup yields CDR1 SGDLS and CDR2 YYNGEE.

This clonotype was recorded a few times. The chain uses TRBV9 and TRBJ2-7, with 11 bases fitting TRBD1. The CDR3 runs 15 residues. V trimming: 2 bases; J trimming: 4 bases; junction bases outside the gene matches: 5. The germline V gene encodes CDR1 SGDLS and CDR2 YYNGEE. The DNA for the CDR3 is TGTGCCAGCAGCGTCGGACAGGGGGCCGGGTACGAGCAGTACTTC. As protein: CASSVGQGAGYEQYF.

This clonotype has more than one count but fewer than ten. The chain combines TRBV12-3 or TRBV12-4 with TRBJ1-5; D may be TRBD1 (6 bases). This CDR3 is 15 amino acids long. V was trimmed by 4 bases and J by 5 bases, leaving 15 bases between them. CDR3 residues: CASSWAGARDQPQHF. The CDR3, as DNA: TGTGCCAGCAGTTGGGCGGGGGCTAGGGATCAGCCCCAGCATTTT.

This clonotype was seen at least ten times. This chain links TRBV10-3 with TRBJ1-2; no firm D call. CDR1 and CDR2 from the germline V gene are ENHRY and SYGVKD. The CDR3 contains 16 residues. Trimming left V 2 bases short and J 3 bases short, with 16 bases between. CDR3 residues: CAISESPVRADYGYTF. In DNA form, the CDR3 reads TGTGCCATCAGTGAGAGCCCCGTGCGGGCCGACTATGGCTACACCTTC.